Listed here are 9 T cell receptor beta chains from one sample, sequenced in a study of Tregs in tolerant kidney transplant recipients. Profiling relied on immunoSEQ multiplex PCR, and the TCRdb table lists in-frame clones only, not all of them. Among about 50,000 clones listed, around 90% were seen once. Mixed chimerism was transient after nonmyeloablative marrow transplants from related graft donors. The material sequenced was CD8+ T cells from blood (PBMCs), taken 12 months after the transplant. These receptors were taken from a human patient who received a combined kidney and bone marrow transplant. The T cells may come from the graft donor.

This chain connects TRBV4-3 to TRBJ2-1; a possible D gene is TRBD2 (6 bases). Trimming cost V 0 bases and J 4 bases, with 19 bases left between them. CDR3 length: 18 amino acids. CDR1 is LGHNA, CDR2 YSLEER, per germline. CDR3 sequence (DNA): TGCGCCAGCAGCCAAGATCACATTGCGGGAAGTATATACAATGAGCAGTTCTTC. Protein: CASSQDHIAGSIYNEQFF.

CDR3 DNA sequence: TGTGCCAGCAGCTATGACAGGGTGGGATCCGAGCAGTACTTC. Residues: CASSYDRVGSEQYF. The rearrangement links TRBV7-2 to TRBJ2-7; TRBD1 matches 7 bases. CDR3 length equals 14 residues. V shed 4 bases and J 6 bases; nucleotides not matched to a gene: 9. Germline CDR1 is SGHTA and CDR2 is FQGNSA.

The chain has TRBV21-1 and TRBJ2-3; TRBD2 was called by the table and not checked on the DNA. TRBV21-1 is listed as a pseudogene. The length of the CDR3 is 16 residues. CDR3 protein: CASSKGQAASTDTQYF. The CDR3, as DNA: TGTGCCAGCAGCAAGGGTCAAGCGGCTAGCACAGATACGCAGTATTTT.

CDR3 region: CASSQAGNSYEQYF. Here the CDR3 DNA reads TGCGCCAGCAGCCAAGCAGGGAATTCCTACGAGCAGTACTTC. The rearrangement uses TRBV4-1 and TRBJ2-7, with a possible D match to TRBD1 (5 bases). The CDR3 loop spans 14 amino acids. Germline values: CDR1 MGHRA, CDR2 YSYEKL. Trimming pared 1 base from V and 1 base from J, leaving 8 bases between.

The chain combines TRBV29-1 with TRBJ2-5; weak D call: TRBD2 (6 bases). With 4 bases removed from V and 0 bases from J, the gap between germline ends came to 12 bases. The length of the CDR3 is 14 residues. Germline loops: CDR1 SQVTM, CDR2 ANQGSEA. The CDR3 is CSVAPGENQETQYF. The CDR3 DNA is TGCAGCGTTGCCCCGGGGGAAAACCAAGAGACCCAGTACTTC.

This chain connects TRBV27 to TRBJ2-1; 8 bases match TRBD2. With V trimmed by 3 bases and J by 8 bases, 6 bases remained unmatched. Per the germline V gene, CDR1 is MNHEY and CDR2 is SMNVEV (reference sequence). This CDR3 spans 14 amino acids. The CDR3 nucleotides are TGTGCCAGCAGTTTTGGGACTAGAGGGGATGAGCAGTTCTTC. Translating gives CASSFGTRGDEQFF.

The chain carries TRBV19 and TRBJ1-2; 8 bases are shared with TRBD1. CDR3 length equals 15 residues. V lost 3 bases, J lost 3 bases, and 6 bases stayed unmatched. Per the germline V gene, CDR1 is LNHDA and CDR2 is SQIVND (reference sequence). CDR3 coding DNA: TGTGCCAGTAGTATCCCGACAGGGGCCTACTATGGCTACACCTTC. It specifies CASSIPTGAYYGYTF.

The chain joins TRBV19 to TRBJ1-2, with D maybe TRBD1 (5 bases). This CDR3 comprises 13 residues. CDR1 and CDR2 (germline): LNHDA, SQIVND (reference sequence). With 3 bases removed from V and 5 bases from J, the gap between germline ends came to 10 bases. Here the CDR3 reads CASSMRRVYGYTF. In nucleotides, the CDR3 is TGTGCCAGTAGTATGCGCAGGGTATATGGCTACACCTTC.

J is TRBJ2-7 and V is TRBV27; tentatively, D is TRBD2 (5 bases). The CDR3 runs to 15 residues. With 3 bases removed from V and 1 base from J, the gap between germline ends came to 13 bases. Germline CDR1 is MNHEY and CDR2 is SMNVEV (reference sequence). For the CDR3, the DNA is TGTGCCAGCAGTTTTGAGGGATTTGGGTCCTACGAGCAGTACTTC. This encodes CASSFEGFGSYEQYF.